This T cell receptor beta chain was obtained from a study of cytomegalovirus exposure and HLA in healthy donors. Whole-study findings and limits: TCR association rates varied by HLA locus in a later analysis, with DRB1 highest and HLA-C lowest. A later analysis found that most CMV-associated TCR beta chains appeared HLA-restricted. TCR beta V- and J-gene trimming, according to a later analysis, was linked to a missense DCLRE1C variant.

Details on this clone: The antigen is not known.

The PCR used 60 Vbeta and 13 Jbeta primers. The data were produced by immunoSEQ multiplex PCR, yet TCRdb's version contains in-frame clones alone and is incomplete. The profile shows over 150,000 clones, about 80% of them singletons. The sequence came from a man younger than 45 in good health and CMV-seropositive. Specimen: PBMCs.

The CDR3 DNA reads TGCGCCAGCAGCCAAGGACAGGGGTACCAAGAGACCCAGTACTTC. It yields the protein CASSQGQGYQETQYF. The rearrangement joins TRBV4-3 to TRBJ2-5, with 8 bases that match TRBD1. In germline, CDR1 is LGHNA, CDR2 YSLEER. The ends lost 1 base at V and 0 bases at J; junction bases unmatched: 1. The CDR3 is 15 amino acids.